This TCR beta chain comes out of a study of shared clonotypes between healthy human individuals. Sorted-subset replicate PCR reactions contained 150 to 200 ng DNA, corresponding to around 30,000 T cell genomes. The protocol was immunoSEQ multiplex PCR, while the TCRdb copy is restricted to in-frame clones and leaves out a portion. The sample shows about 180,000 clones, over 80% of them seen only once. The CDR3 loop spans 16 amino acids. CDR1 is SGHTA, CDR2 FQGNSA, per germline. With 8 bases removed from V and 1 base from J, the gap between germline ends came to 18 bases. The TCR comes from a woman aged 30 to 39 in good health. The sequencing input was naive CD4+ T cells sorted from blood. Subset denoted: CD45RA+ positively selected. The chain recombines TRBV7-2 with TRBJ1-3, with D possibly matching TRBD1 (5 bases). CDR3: CASSDGRGWSGNTIYF. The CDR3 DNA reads TGTGCCAGCTCGGATGGGAGGGGTTGGTCTGGAAACACCATATATTTT.